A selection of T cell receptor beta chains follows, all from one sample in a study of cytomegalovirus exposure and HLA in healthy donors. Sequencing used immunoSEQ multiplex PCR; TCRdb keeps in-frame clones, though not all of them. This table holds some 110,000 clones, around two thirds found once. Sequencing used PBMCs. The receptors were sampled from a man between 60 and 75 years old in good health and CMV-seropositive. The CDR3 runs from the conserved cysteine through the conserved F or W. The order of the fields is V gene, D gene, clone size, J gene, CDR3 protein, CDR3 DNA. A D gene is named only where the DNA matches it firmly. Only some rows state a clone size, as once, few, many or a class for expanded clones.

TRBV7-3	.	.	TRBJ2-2	CASSPWRESSTGELFF	TGTGCCAGCAGCCCCTGGCGGGAAAGTAGCACCGGGGAGCTGTTTTTT
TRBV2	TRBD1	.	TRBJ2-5	CASSRGQGRGETQYF	TGTGCCAGCAGTCGCGGACAGGGCAGGGGGGAGACCCAGTACTTC
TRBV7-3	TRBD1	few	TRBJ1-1	CASSLNTGTARTEAFF	TGTGCCAGCAGCTTAAACACCGGGACAGCAAGGACTGAAGCTTTCTTT
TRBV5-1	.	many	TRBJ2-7	CASSSTYEQYF	TGCGCCAGCAGCTCCACCTACGAGCAGTACTTC
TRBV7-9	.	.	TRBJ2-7	CASSLEGGAEQYF	TGTGCCAGCAGCTTAGAAGGGGGAGCCGAGCAGTACTTC
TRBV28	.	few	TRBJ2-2	CASSLWATIPRELFF	TGTGCCAGCAGTTTATGGGCCACTATCCCGCGGGAGCTGTTTTTT
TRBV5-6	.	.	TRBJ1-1	CASSLGGPNTEAFF	TGTGCCAGCAGCTTGGGGGGCCCGAACACTGAAGCTTTCTTT
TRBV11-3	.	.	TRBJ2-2	CASRGRSTGELFF	TGTGCCAGCCGGGGAAGAAGCACCGGGGAGCTGTTTTTT
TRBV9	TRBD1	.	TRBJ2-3	CASSGSDRGTDTQYF	TGTGCCAGCAGCGGATCGGACAGGGGCACAGATACGCAGTATTTT
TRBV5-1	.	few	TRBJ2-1	CASSLRGWVQPSDKHEQFF	TGCGCCAGCAGCTTGAGGGGGTGGGTTCAGCCCTCCGATAAGCATGAGCAGTTCTTC
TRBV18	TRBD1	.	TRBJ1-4	CASSQTGGLTNEKLFF	TGTGCCAGCTCCCAAACAGGGGGTTTAACTAATGAAAAACTGTTTTTT
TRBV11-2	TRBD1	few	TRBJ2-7	CASSLLQGASYEQYF	TGTGCCAGCAGCTTATTACAGGGGGCCTCCTACGAGCAGTACTTC
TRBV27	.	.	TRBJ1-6	CASSFLGDKNSPLHF	TGTGCCAGCAGTTTTTTGGGAGACAAGAATTCACCCCTCCACTTT
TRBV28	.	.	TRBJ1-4	CASSFTGFREKLFF	TGTGCCAGCAGCTTCACAGGGTTTCGGGAAAAACTGTTTTTT
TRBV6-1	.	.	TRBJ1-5	CASNRSNQPQHF	TGTGCCAGCAACAGGAGCAATCAGCCCCAGCATTTT
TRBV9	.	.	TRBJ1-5	CASSVEGSQPQHF	TGTGCCAGCAGCGTGGAAGGGAGTCAGCCCCAGCATTTT
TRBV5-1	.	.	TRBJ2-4	CASSPDSLAKNIQYF	TGCGCCAGCAGCCCGGACAGTCTAGCCAAAAACATTCAGTACTTC
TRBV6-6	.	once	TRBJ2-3	CASSYPGTDTQYF	TGTGCCAGCAGTTATCCCGGCACAGATACGCAGTATTTT
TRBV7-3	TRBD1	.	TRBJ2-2	CASSLVGGQGATGELFF	TGTGCCAGCAGCTTGGTAGGGGGACAGGGGGCGACCGGGGAGCTGTTTTTT
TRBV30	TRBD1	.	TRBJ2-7	CAWKLGTGDSYEQYF	TGTGCCTGGAAGTTGGGGACAGGGGACTCCTACGAGCAGTACTTC
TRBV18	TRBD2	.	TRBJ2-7	CASSPPSLGGGGYEQYF	TGTGCCAGCTCACCACCTTCATTAGGCGGGGGGGGCTACGAGCAGTACTTC
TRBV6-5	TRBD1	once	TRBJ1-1	CASKRGLNTEAFF	TGTGCCAGCAAGAGGGGGCTGAACACTGAAGCTTTCTTT
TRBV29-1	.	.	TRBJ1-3	CSARGVREAGNTIYF	TGCAGCGCCCGTGGAGTCAGGGAGGCTGGAAACACCATATATTTT
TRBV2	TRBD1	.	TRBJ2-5	CASSPRDRGMAQYF	TGTGCCAGCAGTCCCCGGGACAGGGGGATGGCCCAGTACTTC
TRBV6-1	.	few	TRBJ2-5	CASSEWAAQETQYF	TGTGCCAGCAGTGAATGGGCAGCCCAAGAGACCCAGTACTTC
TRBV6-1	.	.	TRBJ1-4	CASSGPGGVVGKLFF	TGTGCCAGCAGTGGCCCGGGGGGGGTAGTTGGAAAACTGTTTTTT
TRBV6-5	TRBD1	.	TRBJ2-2	CASRLDRITGELFF	TGTGCCAGCCGCCTGGACAGGATCACCGGGGAGCTGTTTTTT
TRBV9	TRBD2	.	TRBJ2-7	CASNPGGGSYEQYF	TGTGCCAGCAATCCGGGGGGGGGATCCTACGAGCAGTACTTC
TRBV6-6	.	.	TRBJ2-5	CASSYSRDTQTQYF	TGTGCCAGCAGTTACTCCAGGGATACTCAGACCCAGTACTTC
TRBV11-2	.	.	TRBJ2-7	CASSFSPGGTPFEQYF	TGTGCCAGCAGCTTCTCCCCAGGGGGGACTCCCTTTGAGCAGTACTTC
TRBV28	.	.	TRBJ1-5	CASTPPGNQPQHF	TGTGCCAGCACCCCACCGGGCAATCAGCCCCAGCATTTT
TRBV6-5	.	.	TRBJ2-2	CASSYPPRGGELFF	TGTGCCAGCAGTTACCCCCCCAGGGGAGGGGAGCTGTTTTTT
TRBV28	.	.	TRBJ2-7	CASSSGGRGEQYF	TGTGCCAGCAGCTCTGGGGGGCGGGGGGAGCAGTACTTC
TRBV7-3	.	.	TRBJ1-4	CASSGTPGEKLFF	TGTGCCAGCAGCGGGACTCCAGGAGAAAAACTGTTTTTT
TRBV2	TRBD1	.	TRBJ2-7	CASIPFWDRVIGYEQYF	TGTGCCAGCATACCCTTTTGGGACAGGGTGATAGGTTACGAGCAGTACTTC
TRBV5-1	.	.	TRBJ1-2	CASSLAGDGYGYTF	TGCGCCAGCAGCTTGGCGGGGGACGGCTATGGCTACACCTTC
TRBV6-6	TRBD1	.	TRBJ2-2	CASSAGGTGELFF	TGTGCCAGCAGTGCAGGGGGAACCGGGGAGCTGTTTTTT
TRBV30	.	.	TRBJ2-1	CAWSTGSYNEQFF	TGTGCCTGGAGTACAGGGTCCTACAATGAGCAGTTCTTC
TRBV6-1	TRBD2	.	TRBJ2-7	CASSVGRDYEQYF	TGTGCCAGCAGTGTCGGGAGGGACTACGAGCAGTACTTC